This T cell receptor beta chain is drawn from a study of blood T cell repertoires in COVID-19. The overall study: Researchers got acute and convalescent COVID-19 samples from the United States, Italy and Spain.

Germline loops: CDR1 MGHRA, CDR2 YSYEKL. V lost 1 base and J 8 bases, leaving 15 bases between the germline ends. This CDR3 has 15 residues. The cohort comprised adults aged about 18 to 100 years residing in approximately 25 US areas. Cohort assignment relied on participant-reported clinical history. Authors' analysis steps: Using reference gene primer amplification, nucleated cell counts were estimated. Here immunoSEQ multiplex PCR was the method, and the copy in TCRdb shows in-frame clones only, minus some. V and J calls and clone size are those listed in that table; D and trimming were worked out from the DNA. This table holds about 260,000 clones, more than 80% found once.

Sample: PBMCs or T cells enriched from blood (not recorded which). The chain joins TRBV4-1 to TRBJ2-1; TRBD1 might be the D (6 bases). This clonotype was sampled from a woman under 30 who had recovered from COVID-19. The CDR3 protein is CASSQVVGTPDEQFF. CDR3 bases: TGCGCCAGCAGCCAAGTAGTAGGGACACCGGATGAGCAGTTCTTC.